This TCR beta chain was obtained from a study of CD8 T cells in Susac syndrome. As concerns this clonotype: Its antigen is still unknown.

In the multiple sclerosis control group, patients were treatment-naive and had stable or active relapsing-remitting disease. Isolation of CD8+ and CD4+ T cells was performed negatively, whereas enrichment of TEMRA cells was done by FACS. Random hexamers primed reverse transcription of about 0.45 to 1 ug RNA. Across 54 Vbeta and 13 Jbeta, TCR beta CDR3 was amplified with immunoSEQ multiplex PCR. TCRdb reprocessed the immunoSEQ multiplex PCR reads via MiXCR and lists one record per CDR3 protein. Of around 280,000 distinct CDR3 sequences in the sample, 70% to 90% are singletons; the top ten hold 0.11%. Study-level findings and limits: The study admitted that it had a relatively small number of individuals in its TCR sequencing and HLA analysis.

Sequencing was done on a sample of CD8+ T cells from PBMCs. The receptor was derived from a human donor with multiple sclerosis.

CDR3 protein: CASSLNRPTEAFF. In DNA, the CDR3 is TGCGCCAGCAGCCTGAACAGGCCCACTGAAGCTTTCTTT. The chain is built from TRBV4-1 and TRBJ1-1, with D possibly matching TRBD1 (5 bases). Germline V gene lookup returns CDR1 MGHRA and CDR2 YSYEKL. The CDR3 is made up of 13 amino acids. The V end was cut by 4 bases, the J end by 4 bases, with 10 bases between.